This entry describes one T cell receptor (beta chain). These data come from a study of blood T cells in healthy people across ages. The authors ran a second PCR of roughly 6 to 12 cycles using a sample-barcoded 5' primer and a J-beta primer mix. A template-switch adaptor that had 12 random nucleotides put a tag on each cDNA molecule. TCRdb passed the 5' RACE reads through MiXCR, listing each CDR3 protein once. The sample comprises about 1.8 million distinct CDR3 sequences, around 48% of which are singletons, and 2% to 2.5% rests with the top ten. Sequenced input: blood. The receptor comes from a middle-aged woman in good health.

The CDR3, as DNA: TGTGCCAGCAGCGTAGGGTTCTCTTCCTACAATGAGCAGTACTTC. Protein product: CASSVGFSSYNEQYF. The rearrangement links TRBV9 to TRBJ2-1; D is uncertain. The J call may be incorrect, as the DNA end agrees better with TRBJ2-7. The CDR3 extends over 15 amino acids. CDR1 and CDR2 from the germline V gene are SGDLS and YYNGEE.